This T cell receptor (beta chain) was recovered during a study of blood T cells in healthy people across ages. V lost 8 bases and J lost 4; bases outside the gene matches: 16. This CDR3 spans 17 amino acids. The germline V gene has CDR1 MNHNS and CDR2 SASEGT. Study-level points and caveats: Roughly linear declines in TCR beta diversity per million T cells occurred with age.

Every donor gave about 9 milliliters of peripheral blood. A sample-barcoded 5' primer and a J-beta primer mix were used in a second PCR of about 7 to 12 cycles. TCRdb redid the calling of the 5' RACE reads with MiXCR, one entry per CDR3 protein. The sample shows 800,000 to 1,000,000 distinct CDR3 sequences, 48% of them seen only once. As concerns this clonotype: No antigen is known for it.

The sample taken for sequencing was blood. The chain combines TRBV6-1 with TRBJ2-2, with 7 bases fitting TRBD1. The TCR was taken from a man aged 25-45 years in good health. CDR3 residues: CASPIKGADGRTGELFF. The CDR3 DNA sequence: TGTGCCAGCCCCATAAAGGGGGCGGATGGTCGCACCGGGGAGCTGTTTTTT.